This is a list of T cell receptor beta chains from one sample in a study of CD8+ T cells in alopecia areata. TCRdb's copy holds only in-frame clones and misses some; the assay was immunoSEQ multiplex PCR. The sample holds under 15,000 clones, roughly three fifths seen once. Material for sequencing was skin. The origin of the receptors is a human donor with alopecia areata. Both conserved end residues are trimmed from each CDR3. The D gene is left open where the match is weak. Rows give clone size only sometimes, using once, few, many, or a class for an expanded clone.

D gene	V gene	clone size	J gene	CDR3 protein
.	TRBV10-3	few	TRBJ2-6	AISGTGLGGANVLT
.	TRBV30	.	TRBJ1-6	AYRGGRMNSPLH
.	TRBV27	.	TRBJ1-1	ASSPRERWTEAF
TRBD1	TRBV5-1	few	TRBJ2-2	ASSFRTGDTGELF
.	TRBV18	.	TRBJ2-3	ASSPPLARTQY
.	TRBV5-6	.	TRBJ2-1	ASGENSEQF
TRBD1	TRBV6-1	.	TRBJ2-2	ASRDRVGTGELF
.	TRBV7-9	once	TRBJ2-3	ASSPRGGGGTDTQY
.	TRBV2	.	TRBJ2-1	ASSESLPGGRGNNEQF
.	TRBV15	few	TRBJ1-6	ATSSPGRTNSPLH
TRBD1	TRBV10-2	.	TRBJ1-5	ASSDPGQGSNQPQH
TRBD1	TRBV9	.	TRBJ2-7	ASSVDAGGPYEQY
TRBD1	TRBV18	few	TRBJ1-1	ASSFSGTGNTEAF
.	TRBV30	.	TRBJ1-6	AWSVRGGSPLH
.	TRBV6-6	.	TRBJ1-1	ASSYNGGGTEAF
.	TRBV10-3	.	TRBJ2-5	AISEMGKETQY
TRBD2	TRBV9	.	TRBJ2-3	ASSALAGLSTDTQY
.	TRBV18	few	TRBJ2-5	ASSTQGRPQETQY
TRBD2	TRBV30	.	TRBJ2-7	AWRRREGSYEQY
.	TRBV19	.	TRBJ2-2	ASSGANTGELF
.	TRBV6-6	once	TRBJ2-1	ASRGGTRNEQF
.	TRBV6-6	few	TRBJ2-7	ASTLGAGEQY
.	TRBV6-1	once	TRBJ2-7	ASSGQAGLSYEQY
.	TRBV7-2	.	TRBJ2-3	ASSLGDAIDTQY
TRBD2	TRBV30	.	TRBJ2-2	ASGAGVNAGELF
TRBD2	TRBV5-1	few	TRBJ2-1	ASGRGGANYNEQF
.	TRBV11-2	.	TRBJ2-7	ASKHHIGRIRPYEQY
.	TRBV7-2	few	TRBJ2-1	ASSLEGTSYNEQF
TRBD1	TRBV27	.	TRBJ2-7	ASSFRTGGYEQY
TRBD2	TRBV2	.	TRBJ2-5	ASSEMPSGGARETQY
TRBD2	TRBV11-2	.	TRBJ2-3	ASSLGQTSGGFTDTQY
.	TRBV6-5	.	TRBJ2-4	ASKTGGLAKNIQY
.	TRBV5-6	.	TRBJ2-7	ASSSGVEQY
.	TRBV11-2	.	TRBJ2-2	ASSLGRELF
TRBD2	TRBV19	few	TRBJ2-1	ASSITAGEGNEQF
TRBD2	TRBV7-2	.	TRBJ2-7	ASSFPGLAGVFGSYEQY
TRBD2	TRBV7-2	few	TRBJ2-5	ASGPRLAGGQETQY
TRBD1	TRBV30	few	TRBJ1-2	AWSRDRKYGYT
.	TRBV5-1	.	TRBJ2-1	ASSLEGKASYNEQF
.	TRBV19	once	TRBJ2-2	ATSPGPHGTGELF
.	TRBV5-1	few	TRBJ2-7	ASSLAEEQY
TRBD2	TRBV5-4	large	TRBJ2-1	ASSDGLASYNEQF
.	TRBV28	.	TRBJ2-3	ASSFLAADTQY
.	TRBV7-9	.	TRBJ1-6	ASSVTANSPLH
TRBD1	TRBV18	.	TRBJ2-7	ASSSGQGSAYEQY
TRBD2	TRBV2	.	TRBJ2-1	ASSESGRPNNEQF
.	TRBV7-3	.	TRBJ2-7	ASSLAAGHYEQY
.	TRBV29-1	.	TRBJ2-6	SVVRSGANVLT